What follows are 32 T cell receptor beta chains derived from one specimen sequenced in a study of PD-1 blockade in classical Hodgkin lymphoma. Each patient's relapse followed autologous stem cell transplantation, and brentuximab vedotin exposure varied. By magnetic negative selection, CD4+ T cells were purified from thawed PBMCs. Sequenced by immunoSEQ multiplex PCR; TCRdb stores in-frame clones only, minus some. The sample carries 10,000 to 15,000 clones, around four fifths recorded once. The sequencing used CD4+ T cells from blood, collected at baseline. The receptors derive from a human donor with classical Hodgkin lymphoma.

The count of this clone is one. This chain links TRBV15 with TRBJ1-1; 12 positions agree with TRBD1. Trimming took 1 base from V and 7 from J; bases not matched to a gene: 4. This CDR3 spans 15 amino acids. Per germline, CDR1 LNHNV and CDR2 YYDKDF (reference sequence). The CDR3 bases are TGTGCCACCAGCAGAGGGGGACAGGGGGCAGGTGAAGCTTTCTTT. It specifies CATSRGGQGAGEAFF.

The rearrangement links TRBV15 to TRBJ1-1, with 9 nucleotides matching TRBD1. Trimming removed 4 bases from V and 11 bases from J; junction bases left unmatched: 5. This CDR3 spans 12 amino acids. Germline assignment: CDR1 LNHNV and CDR2 YYDKDF (reference sequence). Written as DNA, the CDR3 is TGTGCCACCAGCATAACCGGGACAGGGGCTTTCTTT. Residues: CATSITGTGAFF.

This clone was seen only once. This rearrangement joins TRBV30 to TRBJ2-7, with TRBD1 identical over 7 bases. CDR1 and CDR2 from the germline V gene are GTSNPN and SVGIG (reference sequence). The CDR3 totals 13 residues. V shed 4 bases and J 0 bases; nucleotides not matched to a gene: 3. The CDR3 spells CAWNRDSSYEQYF. The CDR3, as DNA: TGTGCCTGGAACCGGGACAGCTCCTACGAGCAGTACTTC.

The chain links TRBV5-1 to TRBJ2-5; D gene ambiguous. The ends were cut back, 0 bases at V and 5 bases at J, with 14 bases in the middle. The CDR3 runs 15 residues. Per germline, CDR1 SGHRS and CDR2 YFSETQ. The CDR3 DNA reads as TGCGCCAGCAGCTTGGTGGTCCGGACCGCGGAGACCCAGTACTTC. It yields the protein CASSLVVRTAETQYF. The whole variable domain, filled in from reference TRBV5-1 and TRBJ2-5, reads KAGVTQTPRYLIKTRGQQVTLSCSPISGHRSVSWYQQTPGQGLQFLFEYFSETQRNKGNFPGRFSGRQFSNSRSEMNVSTLELGDSALYLCASSLVVRTAETQYFGPGTRLLVL.

CDR3: CASSYRRIGGNTIYF. The DNA of the CDR3 is TGTGCCAGCAGCTATAGGAGGATAGGTGGAAACACCATATATTTT. This chain links TRBV7-2 with TRBJ1-3; no firm D call. Trimming shortened V by 4 bases and J by 3 bases, and 13 bases separated the two germline ends. The CDR3 has 15 amino acids. Per the germline V gene, CDR1 is SGHTA and CDR2 is FQGNSA.

The gene calls are TRBV5-1 and TRBJ2-3; 9 bases are shared with TRBD2. There are 13 residues in the CDR3. Per germline, CDR1 SGHRS and CDR2 YFSETQ. V shed 6 bases and J 4 bases; nucleotides not matched to a gene: 3. The CDR3 DNA reads TGCGCCAGCAAGACTAGCGGTTCAGATACGCAGTATTTT. Its protein is CASKTSGSDTQYF.

Remarks on this clone: Other DNA sequences in the sample encode the same CDR3. J is TRBJ1-1 and V is TRBV5-4, with 7 bases fitting TRBD1. CDR3 length: 14 residues. Germline trimming cut 3 bases from V and 3 bases from J; bases unmatched to any gene: 5. In germline, CDR1 is SGHNT, CDR2 YYREEE (reference sequence). The CDR3 reads CASSYGTADTEAFF. CDR3 coding DNA: TGTGCCAGCAGCTACGGGACAGCCGACACTGAAGCTTTCTTT. Full variable domain (missing parts from reference TRBV5-4 and TRBJ1-1): ETGVTQSPTHLIKTRGQQVTLRCSSQSGHNTVSWYQQALGQGPQFIFQYYREEENGRGNFPPRFSGLQFPNYSSELNVNALELDDSALYLCASSYGTADTEAFFGQGTRLTVV.

The rearrangement uses TRBV18 and TRBJ1-4; maybe TRBD1 (6 bases). The germline V and J ends were trimmed by 5 bases and 10 bases, with 14 bases remaining between them. This CDR3 spans 13 amino acids. Per germline, CDR1 KGHSH and CDR2 LQKENI. As DNA, the CDR3 is TGTGCCAGCTCAATGGACGGGGGCGGAAAACTGTTTTTT. Translating it yields CASSMDGGGKLFF.

This chain uses TRBV28 with TRBJ1-2; 12 nucleotides align to TRBD1. The CDR3 covers 16 residues. CDR1 and CDR2 from the germline V gene are MDHEN and SYDVKM. V dropped 5 bases and J dropped 4; count of bases not matched to a gene: 8. CDR3 protein: CASSLIGTGGFYGYTF. The CDR3 nucleotides are TGTGCCAGCAGTCTCATCGGGACAGGGGGCTTCTATGGCTACACCTTC.

The genes are TRBV7-6 and TRBJ2-5, with D possibly matching TRBD2 (5 bases). Germline V gene sequence: CDR1 SGHVS, CDR2 FNYEAQ. V lost 5 bases and J lost 8, with 12 bases in between. The CDR3 runs 12 residues. CDR3 bases: TGTGCCAGCAGCGTGGGAGCCCCAACCCAGTACTTC. Translated, it gives CASSVGAPTQYF.

This chain uses TRBV6-1 with TRBJ2-4; TRBD1 might be the D (6 bases). There are 17 residues in the CDR3. The germline V and J ends were trimmed by 2 bases and 2 bases, with 16 bases remaining between them. Germline assignment: CDR1 MNHNS and CDR2 SASEGT. CDR3 sequence (DNA): TGTGCCAGCAGTGAATCGTGGAGGACAGCCTCCAAAAACATTCAGTACTTC. This translates into CASSESWRTASKNIQYF.

This clone has just one count. The V and J genes are TRBV27 and TRBJ2-3, with TRBD1 identical over 8 bases. Germline-derived CDR1 and CDR2 are MNHEY and SMNVEV (reference sequence). After removal of 6 bases from V and 5 bases from J, the junction contained 13 bases not matched to a gene. The CDR3 has 16 residues. DNA of the CDR3: TGTGCCAGCAGCACGGACAGGGCGCGGATAGGAGATACGCAGTATTTT. Amino acid sequence: CASSTDRARIGDTQYF.

The chain couples TRBV6-1 to TRBJ2-2; D is perhaps TRBD1 (5 bases). CDR3 length equals 12 residues. The V and J ends lost 11 bases and 6 bases respectively, with 13 bases between them. Germline V CDR1 and CDR2: MNHNS, SASEGT. The CDR3 DNA reads as TGTGCCGGACAAAGACCGGCCGGGGAGCTGTTTTTT. Its protein product is CAGQRPAGELFF.

The chain links TRBV9 to TRBJ2-7, with 9 bases that match TRBD1. There are 16 residues in the CDR3. V lost 0 bases, J lost 2 bases, and 6 bases stayed unmatched. Germline V gene lookup returns CDR1 SGDLS and CDR2 YYNGEE. The CDR3 DNA follows: TGTGCCAGCAGCGTAGGATCCGGGACAGGGCCCTACGAGCAGTACTTC. Translated, it gives CASSVGSGTGPYEQYF.

The chain is built from TRBV7-9 and TRBJ1-5; D uncertain. Trimming stripped 2 bases from V and 9 bases from J, with 8 bases between. Germline V gives CDR1 SEHNR, CDR2 FQNEAQ (reference sequence). This CDR3 region has 12 residues. The CDR3 reads CASSLIEGPQHF. In DNA form, the CDR3 reads TGTGCCAGCAGCTTAATTGAAGGGCCCCAGCATTTT.

A single count supports this clone. This chain uses TRBV6-6 with TRBJ1-5, with D possibly TRBD1 on 6 matching bases. CDR3 size: 13 residues. V shed 6 bases and J shed 4 bases, with 10 bases lying between them. Germline values: CDR1 MNHNY, CDR2 SVGAGI (reference sequence). Written as DNA, the CDR3 is TGTGCCAGCAGCTGGACAGCTAATCAGCCCCAGCATTTT. Its translation: CASSWTANQPQHF.

The V call is TRBV9, the J call TRBJ2-1; TRBD1 is a possible D gene (6 bases). V gave up 7 bases and J gave up 0 bases, with 20 bases separating them. Germline V CDR1 and CDR2: SGDLS, YYNGEE. This CDR3 has 17 amino acids. In DNA form, the CDR3 reads TGTGCCAGCTCACAGGGTCTAGAGTGGAGCTCCTACAATGAGCAGTTCTTC. It encodes CASSQGLEWSSYNEQFF.

The chain joins TRBV10-3 to TRBJ1-1; a possible D gene is TRBD1 (6 bases). CDR1 and CDR2 (germline): ENHRY, SYGVKD. This CDR3 region has 13 residues. Deletions cut 6 bases from V and 7 bases from J, with 15 bases between. In nucleotides, the CDR3 is TGTGCCATCAGCGAGCTAAGGGACAATGAAGCTTTCTTT. Protein sequence: CAISELRDNEAFF.

This CDR3 is CASSFGTEDTIYF. In DNA, the CDR3 is TGTGCCAGCAGCTTCGGTACGGAGGACACCATATATTTT. The V call is TRBV7-9, the J call TRBJ1-3; D not certain. Germline assignment: CDR1 SEHNR and CDR2 FQNEAQ (reference sequence). Trimming took off 3 bases at V and 8 bases at J, with 11 bases between the two ends. The CDR3 runs 13 residues.

The chain links TRBV4-2 to TRBJ2-7, with 11 bases aligning to TRBD1. CDR1 is LGHNA, CDR2 YNFKEQ, per germline. Trimming cost V 3 bases and J 6 bases; bases outside gene matches: 7. This CDR3 is 15 amino acids long. The CDR3: CASSHSGTGGVEQYF. The CDR3, as DNA: TGTGCCAGCAGCCACTCCGGGACAGGGGGTGTCGAGCAGTACTTC.

The chain uses TRBV9 and TRBJ1-5, with D tentatively TRBD1 (6 bases). CDR1 is SGDLS, CDR2 YYNGEE, per germline. V was clipped by 4 bases and J by 3 bases, with 11 bases between them. The CDR3 runs to 14 residues. The CDR3 DNA reads as TGTGCCAGCAGCCGTGGACAGTTCAATCAGCCCCAGCATTTT. This sequence encodes CASSRGQFNQPQHF.

This chain uses TRBV27 with TRBJ2-7, with D perhaps TRBD1 or TRBD2 (6 bases each). V gave up 6 bases and J gave up 1 base, with 13 bases separating them. From germline, CDR1 is MNHEY and CDR2 SMNVEV (reference sequence). This CDR3 is 14 amino acids long. The CDR3 protein is CASRHGGRSYEQYF. CDR3 nucleotides: TGTGCCAGCAGACATGGGGGGCGGTCCTACGAGCAGTACTTC.

The chain employs TRBV2 and TRBJ2-3; 11 bases are a match to TRBD2. The germline V gene encodes CDR1 SNHLY and CDR2 FYNNEI. CDR3 size: 15 residues. Trimming at V came to 7 bases and at J to 4 bases, leaving 7 bases not matched to a gene. The CDR3 nucleotides read TGTGCCAGCACTATTACTAGCGGGGGAGCAGATACGCAGTATTTT. Its protein product is CASTITSGGADTQYF.

The chain employs TRBV5-4 and TRBJ2-3; the match to TRBD1 covers 8 bases. V dropped 3 bases and J dropped 4; count of bases not matched to a gene: 4. This CDR3 is 14 amino acids long. Germline V CDR1 and CDR2: SGHNT, YYREEE (reference sequence). CDR3 amino acids: CASSSPQGADTQYF. The CDR3 DNA is TGTGCCAGCAGCTCCCCACAGGGGGCAGATACGCAGTATTTT. The full variable domain, in which reference TRBV5-4 and TRBJ2-3 provide the parts outside the CDR3, is ETGVTQSPTHLIKTRGQQVTLRCSSQSGHNTVSWYQQALGQGPQFIFQYYREEENGRGNFPPRFSGLQFPNYSSELNVNALELDDSALYLCASSSPQGADTQYFGPGTRLTVL.

V and J are TRBV5-6 and TRBJ1-1; D unresolved. V gave up 1 base and J gave up 7 bases, with 11 bases separating them. CDR1 is SGHDT, CDR2 YYEEEE, per germline. The length of the CDR3 is 13 residues. CDR3 residues: CASSLTGVNEAFF. CDR3 DNA sequence: TGTGCCAGCAGCTTGACCGGGGTGAATGAAGCTTTCTTT.

The chain uses TRBV6-5 and TRBJ1-1; TRBD1 is a possible D gene (6 bases). Germline CDR1 is MNHEY and CDR2 is SVGAGI. Deletions cut 4 bases from V and 1 base from J, with 13 bases between. The CDR3 totals 15 residues. CDR3: CASSLAQGWNTEAFF. DNA of the CDR3: TGTGCCAGCAGTTTGGCACAGGGCTGGAACACTGAAGCTTTCTTT.

V gene TRBV18 combines with J gene TRBJ2-7; D is unresolved. Deletions cut 2 bases from V and 4 bases from J, with 18 bases between. The CDR3 covers 16 residues. CDR1 and CDR2 from the germline V gene are KGHSH and LQKENI. This CDR3 reads CASSPVPALNDYEQYF. CDR3 nucleotides: TGTGCCAGCTCACCAGTACCGGCATTGAACGATTACGAGCAGTACTTC.

Comment on this clone: The sample holds other DNA sequences that translate to the same CDR3. The V and J genes are TRBV5-1 and TRBJ2-3; no clear D gene. The V end was cut by 1 base, the J end by 2 bases, with 8 bases between. Germline V lookup: CDR1 SGHRS, CDR2 YFSETQ. CDR3 length: 14 amino acids. The CDR3 DNA follows: TGCGCCAGCAGCTTGCTCCCCTCCACAGATACGCAGTATTTT. Translating it yields CASSLLPSTDTQYF. Combining the CDR3 with reference TRBV5-1 and TRBJ2-3 gives the whole variable domain KAGVTQTPRYLIKTRGQQVTLSCSPISGHRSVSWYQQTPGQGLQFLFEYFSETQRNKGNFPGRFSGRQFSNSRSEMNVSTLELGDSALYLCASSLLPSTDTQYFGPGTRLTVL.

The sample holds one count of this clone. The chain has TRBV5-5 and TRBJ2-3, with 10 bases identical to TRBD2. CDR3 length: 16 amino acids. Germline CDR1 and CDR2: SGHKS and YYEKEE (reference sequence). Germline trimming cut 1 base from V and 6 bases from J; bases unmatched to any gene: 8. Here the CDR3 DNA reads TGTGCCAGCAGCTTGCTAGGAGCGGGGGGGATGGATACGCAGTATTTT. It codes for CASSLLGAGGMDTQYF.

The gene calls are TRBV6-4 and TRBJ1-6, with D perhaps TRBD1 (5 bases). The CDR3 covers 14 residues. Trimming took off 2 bases at V and 9 bases at J, with 11 bases between the two ends. The germline CDR1 and CDR2 sequences are MRHNA and SNTAGT. The CDR3 is CASSDGARSSPLHF. Written as DNA, the CDR3 is TGTGCCAGCAGTGACGGGGCCAGGAGTTCACCCCTCCACTTT.

In its sample, this clone was seen once. The chain combines TRBV18 with TRBJ2-5; 8 positions agree with TRBD1. CDR1 is KGHSH, CDR2 LQKENI, per germline. This CDR3 is built from 14 residues. V shed 4 bases, J shed 4 bases, and the junction held 5 bases outside the gene matches. The chain's CDR3 is CASSRTGWRETQYF. The DNA for the CDR3 is TGTGCCAGCTCACGGACAGGGTGGAGAGAGACCCAGTACTTC.

The V gene is TRBV2, the J gene TRBJ1-2; D is unclear. The V gene's germline CDR1 is SNHLY and CDR2 FYNNEI. V was clipped by 6 bases and J by 8 bases, with 13 bases between them. This CDR3 has 12 amino acids. CDR3 coding DNA: TGTGCCAGCAGAGGACTGCCTCGGGGCTACACCTTC. It translates to CASRGLPRGYTF. Looking up the rest from reference TRBV2 and TRBJ1-2 gives the full variable domain: EPEVTQTPSHQVTQMGQEVILRCVPISNHLYFYWYRQILGQKVEFLVSFYNNEISEKSEIFDDQFSVERPDGSNFTLKIRSTKLEDSAMYFCASRGLPRGYTFGSGTRLTVV.